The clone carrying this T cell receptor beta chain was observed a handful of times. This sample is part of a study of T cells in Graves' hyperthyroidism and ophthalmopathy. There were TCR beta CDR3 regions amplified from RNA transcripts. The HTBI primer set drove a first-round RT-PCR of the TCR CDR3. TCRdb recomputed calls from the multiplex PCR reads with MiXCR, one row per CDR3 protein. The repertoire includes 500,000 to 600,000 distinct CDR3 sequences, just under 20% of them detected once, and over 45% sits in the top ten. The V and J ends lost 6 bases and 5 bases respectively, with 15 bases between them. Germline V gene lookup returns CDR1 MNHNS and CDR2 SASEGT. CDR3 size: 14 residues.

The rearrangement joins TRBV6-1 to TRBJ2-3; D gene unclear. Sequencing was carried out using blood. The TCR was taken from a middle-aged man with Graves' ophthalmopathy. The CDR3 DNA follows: TGTGCCAGCAGCCCCGCCAGTCGAGGAGATACGCAGTATTTT. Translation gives CASSPASRGDTQYF.